The clone carrying this T cell receptor (beta chain) has ten or more counts. Antigen specificity is unknown. This beta chain is an unintended read in a library built for alpha chains; its size means little. Time point: sample taken at primary tumor resection. Approximately 70 TRACERx patients with early, untreated non-small cell lung cancer donated samples. Material for sequencing was whole RNA from tumor, nontumor lung or frozen PBMC, left unsorted. The data were taken from a study of spatial heterogeneity in lung cancer. Study information: Counts of TCR transcripts in tumor regions correlated strongly with a T cell module score (derived from matched bulk RNA-seq). Each distinct TCR and UMI combination averaged more than ten appearances in raw reads.

CDR3 length equals 15 residues. Trimming stripped 4 bases from V and 3 bases from J, with 17 bases between. The V gene's germline CDR1 is SGDLS and CDR2 YYNGEE. MiXCR was run by TCRdb on the 5' RACE reads, yielding one entry per CDR3 protein. The profile covers over 5,500 distinct CDR3 sequences, with 13% to 15% appearing a single time and over 9% taken by the ten largest. Study-level results: In tumors, expanded intratumoral alpha and beta TCR counts tracked mutation counts.

This TCR was recovered from a male donor with early-stage non-small cell lung cancer. The chain is built from TRBV9 and TRBJ2-7; D might be TRBD2 (6 bases). The sample in question was lung tumor tissue, obtained at surgery. This CDR3 reads CASSSSGTSSYEQYF. DNA of the CDR3: TGTGCCAGCAGCAGCTCCGGCACTAGCAGCTACGAGCAGTACTTC.